Listed here is a single T cell receptor (beta chain). V lost 2 bases and J 6 bases, leaving 8 bases between the germline ends. CDR3 size: 12 residues. Germline assignment: CDR1 SGHRS and CDR2 YFSETQ. The sample is drawn from a study of blood T cell repertoires in COVID-19. Study information: COVID-19 samples collected from the United States, Italy and Spain covered acute and convalescent phases. PBMCs, B-cell-depleted T cells, or T cells provided the cDNA or gDNA that made up the material.

Original analysis: For nucleated cells, counts were estimated from reference gene primer amplification. The table came from immunoSEQ multiplex PCR; TCRdb's copy has only in-frame clones and leaves some out. That table is the source of V, J and clone size, and D and trimming were worked out from the DNA. Altogether around 46,000 clones are present, 87% being singletons, with the ten largest covering more than 15%. This chain connects TRBV5-1 to TRBJ1-1, with a weak D call TRBD1 (5 bases). The sequence was obtained from a human donor in a cohort sampled during active COVID-19. The sequenced sample consisted of peripheral blood. CDR3 nucleotide sequence: TGCGCCAGCAGCTTCCGGGGGGCTGAAGCTTTCTTT. Its translation: CASSFRGAEAFF.